Listed below are T cell receptor beta chains from one sample, sequenced in a study of long-term antiretroviral therapy in people with HIV. Profiling relied on immunoSEQ multiplex PCR, and the TCRdb table lists in-frame clones only, not all of them. In the table there are approximately 25,000 clones, around three quarters of which are singletons. The sequences come from unsorted PBMCs, collected 2.1 years after starting antiretroviral therapy. Receptors were obtained from a man aged 25-45 years with HIV. Both conserved end residues are part of each CDR3. The D gene is left open where the match is weak. Clone size is not always given. Where it is, it says once, few, many or a class for expanded clones.

abundance	d_gene	v_gene	j_gene	CDR3nt	CDR3aa
once	.	TRBV7-6	TRBJ1-4	TGTGCCAGCAGCTTGGGCAGGGGAAATGAAAAACTGTTTTTT	CASSLGRGNEKLFF
.	.	TRBV6-5	TRBJ2-1	TGTGCCAGCAGATCGGTAGTGGAGCAGTTCTTC	CASRSVVEQFF
.	.	TRBV7-9	TRBJ1-4	TGTGCCAGCAGCTTAGCGGAGGCACCCTCTCGAGAAAAACTGTTTTTT	CASSLAEAPSREKLFF
.	.	TRBV30	TRBJ2-5	TGTGCCTGGAGTGAACAGGGAGGAAGGGTAGAGACCCAGTACTTC	CAWSEQGGRVETQYF
medium-sized	.	TRBV5-5	TRBJ1-6	TGTGCCAGCAGCTTGGGCAGACATAATTCACCCCTCCACTTT	CASSLGRHNSPLHF
.	TRBD1	TRBV5-6	TRBJ1-5	TGTGCCAGCACCGGACAGGGGGCTAGGGATCAGCCCCAGCATTTT	CASTGQGARDQPQHF
once	.	TRBV2	TRBJ2-5	TGTGCCAGCAGTCAGAGGGTGGCCCTGGAGACCCAGTACTTC	CASSQRVALETQYF
.	TRBD1	TRBV7-8	TRBJ2-4	TGTGCCAGCAGCCCACAGGGGGGAATAGCCAAAAACATTCAGTACTTC	CASSPQGGIAKNIQYF
.	.	TRBV11-2	TRBJ2-5	TGTGCCAGCAGCTTGACCAGCGAGACCCAGTACTTC	CASSLTSETQYF
.	.	TRBV5-1	TRBJ1-1	TGCGCCAGCAGCTTGTGGGACATGAACACTGAAGCTTTCTTT	CASSLWDMNTEAFF
few	.	TRBV4-1	TRBJ1-1	TGCGCCAGCAGCCAAGATTCGAGGGGTATCGCTGAAGCTTTCTTT	CASSQDSRGIAEAFF
.	.	TRBV5-1	TRBJ2-5	TGCGCCAGCAGCTTGGCGACAGTGAACCAAGAGACCCAGTACTTC	CASSLATVNQETQYF
.	TRBD2	TRBV29-1	TRBJ2-1	TGCAGCGTGCTAGCGGGAGGCAACTACAATGAGCAGTTCTTC	CSVLAGGNYNEQFF
once	.	TRBV13	TRBJ1-6	TGTGCCAGCAGCCTAAGGCGTTCGCGGCGGACCGATTCACCCCTCCACTTT	CASSLRRSRRTDSPLHF
.	.	TRBV5-1	TRBJ2-1	TGCGCCAGCGTACCGGAACAGGGTCTGTACAATGAGCAGTTCTTC	CASVPEQGLYNEQFF
.	TRBD1	TRBV27	TRBJ1-2	TGTGCCAGCAGAGGGACAGGGGGCACGGGCTACACCTTC	CASRGTGGTGYTF
once	.	TRBV6-1	TRBJ2-3	TGTGCCAGCAGTTCGAGGGGTGATCGCACAGATACGCAGTATTTT	CASSSRGDRTDTQYF